These 28 T cell receptor beta chains share one sample of origin, sequenced in a study of blood T cell repertoires in COVID-19. The data were produced by immunoSEQ multiplex PCR, yet TCRdb's version contains in-frame clones alone and is incomplete. Altogether around 200,000 clones are present, around 85% being singletons, with the ten largest covering roughly 20%. The sequencing sample was made of peripheral blood. All receptors derive from a person aged 70 to 85 with COVID-19, enrolled during active disease.

In DNA, the CDR3 is TGTGCCACCGGGCGGGTCGCCAGCTCTGGGGCCAACGTCCTGACTTTC. This sequence encodes CATGRVASSGANVLTF. The chain is built from TRBV15 and TRBJ2-6; D may be TRBD2 (5 bases). CDR1 LNHNV and CDR2 YYDKDF come from the germline V gene (reference sequence). The CDR3 sequence is 16 residues long. The V end was cut by 8 bases, the J end by 0 bases, with 14 bases between.

The CDR3 nucleotides read TGTGCCAGCAGTTCCGGACTTAAAACTGAAGCTTTCTTT. This codes for CASSSGLKTEAFF. This rearrangement joins TRBV12-3 or TRBV12-4 to TRBJ1-1; D not certain. The germline V and J ends were trimmed by 4 bases and 5 bases, with 11 bases remaining between them. The CDR3 loop spans 13 amino acids.

This chain links TRBV6-2 or TRBV6-3 with TRBJ1-2, with TRBD1 matching 7 bases. V was clipped by 4 bases and J by 2 bases; unmatched bases: 7. Germline V gene sequence: CDR1 MNHEY, CDR2 SVGEGT. The CDR3 loop spans 15 amino acids. CDR3 residues: CASSSRTGLNYGYTF. CDR3 nucleotides: TGTGCCAGCAGTTCCAGGACAGGTTTGAACTATGGCTACACCTTC.

V and J are TRBV27 and TRBJ2-4, with D tentatively TRBD2 (5 bases). In germline, CDR1 is MNHEY, CDR2 SMNVEV (reference sequence). This CDR3 spans 13 amino acids. Trimming pared 4 bases from V and 7 bases from J, leaving 11 bases between. CDR3 residues: CASSSLPGNIQYF. In nucleotides, the CDR3 is TGTGCCAGCAGTTCCCTCCCGGGGAACATTCAGTACTTC.

This clone was seen a few times. The chain is built from TRBV6-4 and TRBJ2-2; D perhaps matches TRBD1 (6 bases). The CDR3 is made up of 14 amino acids. V was trimmed by 5 bases and J by 1 base, leaving 8 bases between them. The V gene's germline CDR1 is MRHNA and CDR2 SNTAGT. The CDR3 coding sequence is TGTGCCAGCAGTCTGGACAGGAACACCGGGGAGCTGTTTTTT. Translating gives CASSLDRNTGELFF.

The chain couples TRBV6-2 or TRBV6-3 to TRBJ1-1; D uncertain. The V gene lost 5 bases and the J gene lost 7 bases, with 11 bases spanning the gap. CDR3 length: 12 residues. Germline V gene lookup returns CDR1 MNHEY and CDR2 SVGEGT. The CDR3: CASSKQSFEAFF. CDR3 sequence (DNA): TGTGCCAGCAGTAAACAGAGTTTTGAAGCTTTCTTT.

The V call is TRBV4-1, the J call TRBJ2-7, with a tentative D call TRBD2 (5 bases). V was cut by 3 bases and J by 7 bases, with 13 bases left in between. The CDR3 extends over 13 amino acids. Per the germline V gene, CDR1 is MGHRA and CDR2 is YSYEKL. The CDR3 spells CASSQPGTREQYF. The CDR3 region has the DNA TGCGCCAGCAGCCAGCCCGGAACTAGGGAGCAGTACTTC.

This chain uses TRBV7-8 with TRBJ2-2, with TRBD2 matching over 11 bases. CDR3 length: 18 residues. Germline values: CDR1 SGHVS, CDR2 FQNEAQ. The J segment lost 1 base and the V segment lost 5 bases, leaving 9 bases of the junction unmatched. Written as DNA, the CDR3 is TGTGCCAGCAGCCAAATGTTTGGACTAGCGGGGAACACCGGGGAGCTGTTTTTT. The encoded protein is CASSQMFGLAGNTGELFF.

The chain couples TRBV15 to TRBJ1-5, with D perhaps matching TRBD1 (6 bases). The CDR3 consists of 15 residues. Germline V gene sequence: CDR1 LNHNV, CDR2 YYDKDF (reference sequence). V was clipped by 1 base and J by 4 bases, with 11 bases between them. CDR3 in DNA: TGTGCCACCAGCAGAGTTCTTCAGGGGAATCAGCCCCAGCATTTT. Its translation: CATSRVLQGNQPQHF.

J is TRBJ2-2 and V is TRBV2, with D possibly matching TRBD1 (5 bases). CDR3 length: 13 amino acids. Germline assignment: CDR1 SNHLY and CDR2 FYNNEI. V shed 7 bases and J shed 5 bases, with 11 bases lying between them. CDR3 sequence: CASTYRFTGELFF. CDR3 sequence (DNA): TGTGCCAGCACTTACAGGTTTACCGGGGAGCTGTTTTTT.

The chain carries TRBV5-6 and TRBJ2-1; unclear D gene. The CDR3 covers 12 residues. The germline CDR1 and CDR2 sequences are SGHDT and YYEEEE. V lost 1 base and J 9 bases, leaving 8 bases between the germline ends. DNA of the CDR3: TGTGCCAGCAGCTTGAATTCAGGTGAGCAGTTCTTC. Its translation is CASSLNSGEQFF.

The chain recombines TRBV3-1 (or the pseudogene TRBV3-2) with TRBJ1-1; D ambiguous. The germline V gene encodes CDR1 LGHDT and CDR2 YNNKEL (reference sequence). V gave up 8 bases and J gave up 4 bases, with 8 bases separating them. The CDR3 sequence is 11 residues long. This CDR3 is CASLGSTEAFF. Here the CDR3 DNA reads TGTGCCAGCCTCGGGAGCACTGAAGCTTTCTTT.

This sequence joins TRBV5-6 and TRBJ1-2, with TRBD1 as a possible D gene (6 bases). Germline CDR1 and CDR2: SGHDT and YYEEEE. Trimming left V 1 base short and J 4 bases short, with 11 bases between. The CDR3 extends over 14 amino acids. The DNA for the CDR3 is TGTGCCAGCAGCTTGCCAGGGGTCGGCTATGGCTACACCTTC. It encodes CASSLPGVGYGYTF.

The genes are TRBV6-5 and TRBJ2-7; TRBD1 matches at 7 bases. The CDR3 consists of 13 residues. V was clipped by 7 bases and J by 2 bases; unmatched bases: 5. CDR1 is MNHEY, CDR2 SVGAGI, per germline. CDR3 nucleotides: TGTGCCAGCACCCCAGGACAGGCCTACGAGCAGTACTTC. Translated: CASTPGQAYEQYF.

The chain carries TRBV10-1 and TRBJ2-3; D is unresolved. Germline CDR1 reads WNHNN; CDR2 reads SYGVQD (reference sequence). V lost 4 bases, J lost 4 bases, and 15 bases lay in between. The CDR3 sequence is 15 residues long. The CDR3 nucleotides are TGCGCCAGCAGTGTCCCACTACTTGCGGCAGATACGCAGTATTTT. This encodes CASSVPLLAADTQYF.

V is TRBV7-8 and J is TRBJ1-5, with a possible D match to TRBD1 (5 bases). Germline CDR1 is SGHVS and CDR2 is FQNEAQ. CDR3 size: 18 residues. The ends were cut back, 2 bases at V and 0 bases at J, with 17 bases in the middle. The CDR3 reads CASSLNGAAQYSNQPQHF. The DNA of the CDR3 is TGTGCCAGCAGCTTAAATGGGGCGGCACAGTATAGCAATCAGCCCCAGCATTTT.

The rearrangement joins TRBV18 to TRBJ1-5; tentative D call: TRBD1 (6 bases). V was shortened by 3 bases and J by 5 bases, with 11 bases between the two germline ends. Germline CDR1 reads KGHSH; CDR2 reads LQKENI. The CDR3 consists of 14 residues. CDR3 in amino acids: CASSPDRNYQPQHF. The DNA for the CDR3 is TGTGCCAGCTCACCGGACAGAAACTATCAGCCCCAGCATTTT.

This chain connects TRBV5-1 to TRBJ2-3; 11 nucleotides align to TRBD2. J gave up 3 bases and V 4 bases, and 7 bases lay outside the gene matches. The CDR3 totals 16 residues. Germline V CDR1 and CDR2: SGHRS, YFSETQ. The CDR3 loop reads CASSTGLAGLTDTQYF. The CDR3 DNA reads as TGCGCCAGCAGCACCGGACTAGCGGGTTTGACAGATACGCAGTATTTT.

The V gene is TRBV5-6, the J gene TRBJ1-1; D is perhaps TRBD1 (5 bases). Per germline, CDR1 SGHDT and CDR2 YYEEEE. The CDR3 covers 14 residues. V lost 2 bases and J lost 1, with 9 bases in between. DNA for the CDR3: TGTGCCAGCAGCTTTCTCGGGGGGAACACTGAAGCTTTCTTT. Protein: CASSFLGGNTEAFF. Combining the CDR3 with reference TRBV5-6 and TRBJ1-1 gives the whole variable domain DAGVTQSPTHLIKTRGQQVTLRCSPKSGHDTVSWYQQALGQGPQFIFQYYEEEERQRGNFPDRFSGHQFPNYSSELNVNALLLGDSALYLCASSFLGGNTEAFFGQGTRLTVV.

The chain carries TRBV14 and TRBJ2-2; no reliable D call. Per the germline V gene, CDR1 is SGHDN and CDR2 is FVKESK. V lost 0 bases and J 7 bases, leaving 12 bases between the germline ends. CDR3 length: 15 amino acids. In DNA, the CDR3 is TGTGCCAGCAGCCAAGATGAACAGACGGACGGGGAGCTGTTTTTT. It translates to CASSQDEQTDGELFF.

This clone was recorded a few times. V gene TRBV12-5 combines with J gene TRBJ1-1; maybe TRBD1 (5 bases). Trimming took off 4 bases at V and 1 base at J, with 19 bases between the two ends. CDR3 size: 17 residues. Germline V gene lookup returns CDR1 LGHNT and CDR2 FRNRAP. This CDR3 is CASGSDSWADSNTEAFF. The CDR3 region has the DNA TGTGCTAGTGGTTCAGACAGTTGGGCCGATTCGAACACTGAAGCTTTCTTT.

The genes are TRBV7-4 and TRBJ2-2, with D possibly TRBD2 on 8 matching bases. Germline V gives CDR1 SGHVT, CDR2 SQSDAQ. Trimming cost V 1 base and J 6 bases, with 33 bases left between them. The CDR3 covers 22 residues. DNA of the CDR3: TGTGCCAGCAGCTTAGTGCGGGGGACAGCGGGGGCCTTGAGGTGTTGTCCCGGGGAGCTGTTTTTT. It yields the protein CASSLVRGTAGALRCCPGELFF.

The rearrangement links TRBV18 to TRBJ2-1, with 11 positions matching TRBD1. The trim removed 3 bases at V and 5 bases at J, leaving 0 bases unmatched. The CDR3 is 14 amino acids. Germline CDR1 is KGHSH and CDR2 is LQKENI. The chain's CDR3 is CASSPDRGHNEQFF. In DNA form, the CDR3 reads TGTGCCAGCTCACCGGACAGGGGGCACAATGAGCAGTTCTTC.

The chain links TRBV18 to TRBJ2-7, with D hard to call. Germline V gene lookup returns CDR1 KGHSH and CDR2 LQKENI. V lost 4 bases and J lost 3, with 10 bases in between. This CDR3 is 13 amino acids long. CDR3: CASSLSTGYEQYF. Here the CDR3 DNA reads TGTGCCAGCTCACTCTCCACGGGCTACGAGCAGTACTTC.

V is TRBV5-1 and J is TRBJ2-2; D remains unclear. V was pared by 6 bases and J by 3 bases, with 12 bases between. This CDR3 spans 14 amino acids. Germline lookup yields CDR1 SGHRS and CDR2 YFSETQ. The CDR3 DNA is TGCGCCAGCACCGAGACTTCCCACACCGGGGAGCTGTTTTTT. This sequence encodes CASTETSHTGELFF.

The chain employs TRBV2 and TRBJ2-1, with D possibly TRBD1 on 6 matching bases. Germline CDR1 and CDR2: SNHLY and FYNNEI. The ends were cut back, 6 bases at V and 9 bases at J, with 15 bases in the middle. The CDR3 totals 13 residues. CDR3 nucleotides: TGTGCCAGCAGCATAAACAGGGAACCTGAGCAGTTCTTC. It yields the protein CASSINREPEQFF.

Written as DNA, the CDR3 is TGTGCCAGCAGTCAACCACCCCTAGCGGGGCCTACGTCCTACAATGAGCAGTTCTTC. This gives the protein CASSQPPLAGPTSYNEQFF. The V call is TRBV27, the J call TRBJ2-1; 9 nucleotides line up with TRBD2. The CDR3 loop spans 19 amino acids. The V and J ends lost 5 bases and 1 base, in that order; junction bases with no gene match: 15. The germline CDR1 and CDR2 sequences are MNHEY and SMNVEV (reference sequence).

This clone was seen only once. The chain uses TRBV5-5 and TRBJ1-4, with a possible D match to TRBD1 (6 bases). This CDR3 region has 15 residues. The V end was cut by 7 bases, the J end by 10 bases, with 23 bases between. Germline CDR1 is SGHKS and CDR2 is YYEKEE (reference sequence). The DNA of the CDR3 is TGTGCCAGCGCCGGCGGGGGCCTCCGGGACGGAAAACTGTTTTTT. Translated: CASAGGGLRDGKLFF.